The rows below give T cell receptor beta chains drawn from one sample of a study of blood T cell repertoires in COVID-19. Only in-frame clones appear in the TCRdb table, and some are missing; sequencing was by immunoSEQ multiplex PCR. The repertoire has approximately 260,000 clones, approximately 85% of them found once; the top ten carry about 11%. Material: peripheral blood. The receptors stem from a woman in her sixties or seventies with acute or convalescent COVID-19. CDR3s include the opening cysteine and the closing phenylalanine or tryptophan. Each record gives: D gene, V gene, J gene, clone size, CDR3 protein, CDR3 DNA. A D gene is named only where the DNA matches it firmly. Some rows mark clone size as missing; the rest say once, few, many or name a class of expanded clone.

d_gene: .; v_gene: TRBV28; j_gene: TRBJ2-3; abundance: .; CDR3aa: CASSSTGTDTQYF; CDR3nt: TGTGCCAGCAGTTCCACAGGGACAGATACGCAGTATTTT
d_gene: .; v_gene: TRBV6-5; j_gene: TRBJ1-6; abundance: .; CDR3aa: CASSLGQLTNSPLHF; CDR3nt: TGTGCCAGCAGCCTCGGACAGCTCACCAATTCACCCCTCCACTTT
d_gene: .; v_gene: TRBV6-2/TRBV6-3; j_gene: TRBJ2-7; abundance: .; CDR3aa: CASSYSFGGAYEQYF; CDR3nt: TGTGCCAGCAGTTACTCTTTCGGCGGGGCCTACGAGCAGTACTTC
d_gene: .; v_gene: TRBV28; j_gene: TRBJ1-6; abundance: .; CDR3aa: CASSLGRRGPYNSPLHF; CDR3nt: TGTGCCAGCAGTTTGGGCAGGCGAGGGCCCTATAATTCACCCCTCCACTTT
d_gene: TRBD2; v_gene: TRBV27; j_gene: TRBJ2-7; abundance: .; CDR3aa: CASSFGTSGAEQYF; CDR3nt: TGTGCCAGCAGTTTTGGGACTAGCGGGGCTGAGCAGTACTTC
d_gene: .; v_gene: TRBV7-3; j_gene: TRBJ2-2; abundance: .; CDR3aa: CASSLTAESTGELFF; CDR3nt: TGTGCCAGCAGCTTAACTGCAGAAAGCACCGGGGAGCTGTTTTTT
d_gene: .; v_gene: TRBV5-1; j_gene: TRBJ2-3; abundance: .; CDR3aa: CASSSSSGADTQYF; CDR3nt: TGCGCCAGCAGCTCCTCCTCAGGGGCAGATACGCAGTATTTT
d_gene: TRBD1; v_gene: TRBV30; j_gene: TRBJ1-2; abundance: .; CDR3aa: CAADPGQQLNYGYTF; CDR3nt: TGTGCCGCAGATCCGGGACAGCAGCTTAACTATGGCTACACCTTC
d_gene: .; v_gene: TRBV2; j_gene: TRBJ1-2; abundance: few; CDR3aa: CASSQRPQGSGYTF; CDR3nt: TGTGCCAGCAGCCAAAGGCCACAGGGTTCGGGCTACACCTTC
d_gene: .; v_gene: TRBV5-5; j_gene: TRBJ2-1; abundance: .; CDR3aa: CASSLHPGSNEQFF; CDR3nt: TGTGCCAGCAGCTTACATCCAGGTTCGAATGAGCAGTTCTTC
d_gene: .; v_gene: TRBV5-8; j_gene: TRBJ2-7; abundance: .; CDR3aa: CASSKTGPYEQYF; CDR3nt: TGTGCCAGCAGCAAGACAGGCCCCTACGAGCAGTACTTC